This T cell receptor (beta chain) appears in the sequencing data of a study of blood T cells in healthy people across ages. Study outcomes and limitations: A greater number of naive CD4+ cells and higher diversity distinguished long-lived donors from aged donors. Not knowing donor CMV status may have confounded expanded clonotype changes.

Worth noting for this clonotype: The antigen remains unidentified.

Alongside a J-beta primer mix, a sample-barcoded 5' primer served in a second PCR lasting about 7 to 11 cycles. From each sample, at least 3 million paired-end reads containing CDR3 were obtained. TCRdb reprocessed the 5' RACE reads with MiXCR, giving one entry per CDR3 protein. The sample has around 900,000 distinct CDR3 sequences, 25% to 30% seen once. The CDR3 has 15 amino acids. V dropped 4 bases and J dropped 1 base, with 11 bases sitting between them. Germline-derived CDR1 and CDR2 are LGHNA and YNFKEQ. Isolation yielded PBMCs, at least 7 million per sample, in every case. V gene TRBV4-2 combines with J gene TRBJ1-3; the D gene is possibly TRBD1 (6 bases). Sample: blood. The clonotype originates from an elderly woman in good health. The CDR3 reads CASSPMTGSGNTIYF. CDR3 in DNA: TGTGCCAGCAGCCCGATGACAGGATCTGGAAACACCATATATTTT.